Listed below are T cell receptor beta chains from one sample, sequenced in a study of Ad26.COV2.S vaccination and SARS-CoV-2 variants. Profiling relied on immunoSEQ multiplex PCR, and the TCRdb table lists in-frame clones only, not all of them. This table has 430,000 or so clones, approximately 92% appearing once. This sample comprised peripheral blood, obtained in a trial of Ad26.COV2.S vaccine versus placebo. These receptors all stem from a person aged 18-60 years who received the Ad26.COV2.S COVID-19 vaccine or a placebo. Both conserved end residues are part of each CDR3. The order of the fields is V gene, clone size, J gene, D gene, CDR3 DNA, CDR3 protein. D genes are given only for firm matches. Size values are once, few and many counts, or a class for expanded clones, and some rows have none.

v_call: TRBV6-5
clone_size: NA
j_call: TRBJ2-5
d_call: NA
cdr3_nt: TGTGCCAGCAGTCTTAACAAGGTAGAGACCCAGTACTTC
cdr3_aa: CASSLNKVETQYF

v_call: TRBV29-1
clone_size: NA
j_call: TRBJ2-1
d_call: TRBD2
cdr3_nt: TGCAGCGTTACTAGCGGGGTCAACTACAATGAGCAGTTCTTC
cdr3_aa: CSVTSGVNYNEQFF

v_call: TRBV7-3
clone_size: NA
j_call: TRBJ2-2
d_call: NA
cdr3_nt: TGTGCCAGCAGCTTCCTCGGACGGGGGCAGACCGGGGAGCTGTTTTTT
cdr3_aa: CASSFLGRGQTGELFF

v_call: TRBV30
clone_size: NA
j_call: TRBJ1-3
d_call: TRBD1
cdr3_nt: TGTGCCTGGAGTGTAATCGGACAGGGTGAATACGCGGGAAACACCATATATTTT
cdr3_aa: CAWSVIGQGEYAGNTIYF

v_call: TRBV19
clone_size: NA
j_call: TRBJ1-2
d_call: NA
cdr3_nt: TGTGCCAGTAGTATCTCGGCAGGGGACTATGGCTACACCTTC
cdr3_aa: CASSISAGDYGYTF

v_call: TRBV14
clone_size: NA
j_call: TRBJ2-7
d_call: TRBD2
cdr3_nt: TGTGCCAGCAGCAGGAGGGGAGGGTACGAGCAGTACTTC
cdr3_aa: CASSRRGGYEQYF

v_call: TRBV6-5
clone_size: NA
j_call: TRBJ1-3
d_call: NA
cdr3_nt: TGTGCCAGCAGTTACCCAGACAGGACTCTTGGAAACACCATATATTTT
cdr3_aa: CASSYPDRTLGNTIYF

v_call: TRBV5-6
clone_size: NA
j_call: TRBJ1-4
d_call: NA
cdr3_nt: TGTGCCAGCAGCTTGGATGCAGGGACAAATGAAAAACTGTTTTTT
cdr3_aa: CASSLDAGTNEKLFF

v_call: TRBV25-1
clone_size: NA
j_call: TRBJ1-1
d_call: NA
cdr3_nt: TGTGCCAGTGGGTGGGACACTGAAGCTTTCTTT
cdr3_aa: CASGWDTEAFF

v_call: TRBV27
clone_size: NA
j_call: TRBJ2-1
d_call: NA
cdr3_nt: TGTGCCAGCAGTTTCTCGGGACACTACAATGAGCAGTTCTTC
cdr3_aa: CASSFSGHYNEQFF

v_call: TRBV6-2/TRBV6-3
clone_size: NA
j_call: TRBJ2-5
d_call: NA
cdr3_nt: TGTGCCAGCAGTTACGGAGGACTGCAAGAGACCCAGTACTTC
cdr3_aa: CASSYGGLQETQYF

v_call: TRBV20-1
clone_size: NA
j_call: TRBJ2-2
d_call: TRBD1
cdr3_nt: TGCAGTGCTAGTGACAGGGTATCGGGCACCGGGGAGCTGTTTTTT
cdr3_aa: CSASDRVSGTGELFF

v_call: TRBV28
clone_size: NA
j_call: TRBJ1-5
d_call: TRBD1
cdr3_nt: TGTGCCAGCAGTTTATCGCGGGACAGGGTACAGCCCCAGCATTTT
cdr3_aa: CASSLSRDRVQPQHF

v_call: TRBV19
clone_size: NA
j_call: TRBJ1-5
d_call: NA
cdr3_nt: TGTGCCAGTAGTTTTCAGATGATAGCGTGGCCCCAGCATTTT
cdr3_aa: CASSFQMIAWPQHF

v_call: TRBV28
clone_size: NA
j_call: TRBJ2-1
d_call: NA
cdr3_nt: TGTGCCAGCAGCTCGGGACACCGCTCCTACAATGAGCAGTTCTTC
cdr3_aa: CASSSGHRSYNEQFF

v_call: TRBV4-1
clone_size: NA
j_call: TRBJ1-2
d_call: TRBD1
cdr3_nt: TGCGCCAGCAGCCAGGTGACAGGGGTTTTCGGCTACACCTTC
cdr3_aa: CASSQVTGVFGYTF

v_call: TRBV29-1
clone_size: NA
j_call: TRBJ2-7
d_call: TRBD1
cdr3_nt: TGCAGCGTTGAACGGCAGGGGGCAAACGAGCAGTACTTC
cdr3_aa: CSVERQGANEQYF

v_call: TRBV7-8
clone_size: NA
j_call: TRBJ1-3
d_call: NA
cdr3_nt: TGTGCCAGCAGCCCCCAGGGGTCCTCTGGAAACACCATATATTTT
cdr3_aa: CASSPQGSSGNTIYF

v_call: TRBV6-5
clone_size: NA
j_call: TRBJ2-2
d_call: TRBD2
cdr3_nt: TGTGCCAGCAGTTACGCACTAGCGGGGAACACCGGGGAGCTGTTTTTT
cdr3_aa: CASSYALAGNTGELFF

v_call: TRBV7-2
clone_size: NA
j_call: TRBJ2-3
d_call: NA
cdr3_nt: TGTGCCAGCAGCTCCGGGACTTCCGTTACGCAGTATTTT
cdr3_aa: CASSSGTSVTQYF

v_call: TRBV9
clone_size: NA
j_call: TRBJ1-4
d_call: NA
cdr3_nt: TGTGCCAGCAGCAACCGTCAGGCCGCCAATGAAAAACTGTTTTTT
cdr3_aa: CASSNRQAANEKLFF

v_call: TRBV7-7
clone_size: NA
j_call: TRBJ2-2
d_call: NA
cdr3_nt: TGTGCTAGCAGCCCGCGCGGGGTTTCCCCGGAAGGGGAGCTGTTTTTT
cdr3_aa: CASSPRGVSPEGELFF

v_call: TRBV18
clone_size: NA
j_call: TRBJ1-4
d_call: NA
cdr3_nt: TGTGCCAGCTCACCATTTCAGGACCAGAATGAAAAACTGTTTTTT
cdr3_aa: CASSPFQDQNEKLFF

v_call: TRBV7-2
clone_size: NA
j_call: TRBJ2-5
d_call: NA
cdr3_nt: TGTGCCAGCAGTAAAACGGGGGACCCCCAGTACTTC
cdr3_aa: CASSKTGDPQYF

v_call: TRBV27
clone_size: once
j_call: TRBJ2-1
d_call: TRBD2
cdr3_nt: TGTGCCAGCAGCCAACTAGCGGGAGGGCCGGATGAGCAGTTCTTC
cdr3_aa: CASSQLAGGPDEQFF

v_call: TRBV5-1
clone_size: NA
j_call: TRBJ2-3
d_call: TRBD1
cdr3_nt: TGCGCCAGCAGCAGGGACAGGGGGAAGGATACGCAGTATTTT
cdr3_aa: CASSRDRGKDTQYF

v_call: TRBV6-5
clone_size: NA
j_call: TRBJ1-5
d_call: NA
cdr3_nt: TGTGCCAGCGGGTCAGGAGGCAATCAGCCCCAGCATTTT
cdr3_aa: CASGSGGNQPQHF

v_call: TRBV7-2
clone_size: NA
j_call: TRBJ1-1
d_call: NA
cdr3_nt: TGTGCCAGCAGCCTTTTACAGGGAATGAACACTGAAGCTTTCTTT
cdr3_aa: CASSLLQGMNTEAFF

v_call: TRBV6-5
clone_size: NA
j_call: TRBJ2-3
d_call: NA
cdr3_nt: TGTGCCAGCAGTTACTCGATGGGCACAGATACGCAGTATTTT
cdr3_aa: CASSYSMGTDTQYF

v_call: TRBV3-1/TRBV3-2
clone_size: few
j_call: TRBJ1-2
d_call: TRBD1
cdr3_nt: TGTGCCAGCAGCCAAGAAGTAGGACAGGGGCGACCTAACTATGGCTACACCTTC
cdr3_aa: CASSQEVGQGRPNYGYTF

v_call: TRBV4-3
clone_size: NA
j_call: TRBJ2-1
d_call: TRBD2
cdr3_nt: TGCGCCAGCAGCCCCCTAGGGACTAGCGGGTTTGCTGAGCAGTTCTTC
cdr3_aa: CASSPLGTSGFAEQFF

v_call: TRBV7-2
clone_size: NA
j_call: TRBJ2-1
d_call: TRBD2
cdr3_nt: TGTGCCAGCAGCCGGATACCGGGACTAGCGGGAGGAGTATACAATGAGCAGTTCTTC
cdr3_aa: CASSRIPGLAGGVYNEQFF

v_call: TRBV23-1
clone_size: NA
j_call: TRBJ2-7
d_call: TRBD1
cdr3_nt: TGCGCCAGCAGTCAACGATATCAGACAGGGGGCATTAACGAGCAGTACTTC
cdr3_aa: CASSQRYQTGGINEQYF

v_call: TRBV7-9
clone_size: once
j_call: TRBJ1-6
d_call: NA
cdr3_nt: TGTGCCAGCAGCTCCTCATTAAGTGATAGCAAATCACCCCTCCACTTT
cdr3_aa: CASSSSLSDSKSPLHF

v_call: TRBV7-2
clone_size: NA
j_call: TRBJ1-2
d_call: NA
cdr3_nt: TGTGCCAGCAGCTTCGAGAAGGATGGCTACACCTTC
cdr3_aa: CASSFEKDGYTF

v_call: TRBV30
clone_size: NA
j_call: TRBJ1-1
d_call: TRBD1
cdr3_nt: TGTGCCTGGAGTCGGGGACAGGGGTCAGGCACTGAAGCTTTCTTT
cdr3_aa: CAWSRGQGSGTEAFF

v_call: TRBV6-1
clone_size: NA
j_call: TRBJ2-3
d_call: NA
cdr3_nt: TGTGCCAGCAGTGAAGGGGGGCCCACAGATACGCAGTATTTT
cdr3_aa: CASSEGGPTDTQYF

v_call: TRBV7-9
clone_size: NA
j_call: TRBJ2-2
d_call: NA
cdr3_nt: TGTGCCAGCAGTTCGGGGAACACCGGGGAGCTGTTTTTT
cdr3_aa: CASSSGNTGELFF

v_call: TRBV2
clone_size: NA
j_call: TRBJ2-7
d_call: TRBD2
cdr3_nt: TGTGCCAGCAGTGACCAACGGGGGGCCTACGAGCAGTACTTC
cdr3_aa: CASSDQRGAYEQYF

v_call: TRBV29-1
clone_size: NA
j_call: TRBJ2-3
d_call: TRBD1
cdr3_nt: TGCAGCGGCTCCGGGACAGGGTGGGGCACAGATACGCAGTATTTT
cdr3_aa: CSGSGTGWGTDTQYF

v_call: TRBV9
clone_size: once
j_call: TRBJ1-2
d_call: NA
cdr3_nt: TGTGCCAGCAGCGTAGGGGGGGTCTTGACTCCTCGCTATGGCTACACCTTC
cdr3_aa: CASSVGGVLTPRYGYTF

v_call: TRBV19
clone_size: NA
j_call: TRBJ1-2
d_call: NA
cdr3_nt: TGTGCCAGTAGTATAGGCGCAGGGTCGCGGGGCTACACCTTC
cdr3_aa: CASSIGAGSRGYTF

v_call: TRBV28
clone_size: NA
j_call: TRBJ2-1
d_call: TRBD2
cdr3_nt: TGTGCCAGCAGTCCCGGGGGTAGCGGGGGATTCAATGAGCAGTTCTTC
cdr3_aa: CASSPGGSGGFNEQFF